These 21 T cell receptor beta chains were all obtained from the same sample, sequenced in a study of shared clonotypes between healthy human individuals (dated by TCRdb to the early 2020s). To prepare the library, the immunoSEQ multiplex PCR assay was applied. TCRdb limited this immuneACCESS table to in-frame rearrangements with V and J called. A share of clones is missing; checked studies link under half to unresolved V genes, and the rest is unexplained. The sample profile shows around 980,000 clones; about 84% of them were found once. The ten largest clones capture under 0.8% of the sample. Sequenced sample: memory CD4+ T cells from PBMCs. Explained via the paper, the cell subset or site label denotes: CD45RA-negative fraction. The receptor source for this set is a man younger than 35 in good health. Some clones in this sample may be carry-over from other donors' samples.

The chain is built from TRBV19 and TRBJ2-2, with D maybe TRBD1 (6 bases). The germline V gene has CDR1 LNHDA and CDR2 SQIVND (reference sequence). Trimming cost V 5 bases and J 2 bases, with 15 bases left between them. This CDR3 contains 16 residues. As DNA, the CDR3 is TGTGCCAGTAGTTTCCTACGGACAGTCAACACCGGGGAGCTGTTTTTT. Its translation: CASSFLRTVNTGELFF.

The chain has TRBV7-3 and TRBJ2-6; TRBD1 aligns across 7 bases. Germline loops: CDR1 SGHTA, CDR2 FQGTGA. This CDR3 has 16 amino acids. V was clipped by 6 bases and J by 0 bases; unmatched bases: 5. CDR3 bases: TGTGCCAGCAGAAGGGACAGCGGCTCTGGGGCCAACGTCCTGACTTTC. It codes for CASRRDSGSGANVLTF. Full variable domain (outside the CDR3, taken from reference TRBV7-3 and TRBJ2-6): GAGVSQTPSNKVTEKGKYVELRCDPISGHTALYWYRQSLGQGPEFLIYFQGTGAADDSGLPNDRFFAVRPEGSVSTLKIQRTERGDSAVYLCASRRDSGSGANVLTFGAGSRLTVL.

The CDR3 sequence: CASSAPHQAGANVLTF. The CDR3 nucleotides are TGTGCCAGCAGCGCACCCCATCAGGCTGGGGCCAACGTCCTGACTTTC. The chain joins TRBV9 to TRBJ2-6; no definite D call. Between the trimmed V and J ends, which lost 3 bases and 2 bases, there was a span of 12 bases. Per the germline V gene, CDR1 is SGDLS and CDR2 is YYNGEE. This CDR3 is built from 16 residues. Variable domain in full (rest from reference TRBV9 and TRBJ2-6): DSGVTQTPKHLITATGQRVTLRCSPRSGDLSVYWYQQSLDQGLQFLIQYYNGEERAKGNILERFSAQQFPDLHSELNLSSLELGDSALYFCASSAPHQAGANVLTFGAGSRLTVL.

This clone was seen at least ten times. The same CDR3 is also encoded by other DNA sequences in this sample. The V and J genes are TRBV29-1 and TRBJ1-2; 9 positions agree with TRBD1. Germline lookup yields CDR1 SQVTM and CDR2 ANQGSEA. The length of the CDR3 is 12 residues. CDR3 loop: CSADRGLRGYTF. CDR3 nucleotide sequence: TGCAGTGCCGACAGGGGGTTGAGAGGCTACACCTTC.

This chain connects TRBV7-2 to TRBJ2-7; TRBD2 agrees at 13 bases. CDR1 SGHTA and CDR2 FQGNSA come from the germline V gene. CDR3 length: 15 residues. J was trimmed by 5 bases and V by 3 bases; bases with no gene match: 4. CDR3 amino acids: CASSFRLAGGHEQYF. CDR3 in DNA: TGTGCCAGCAGCTTCAGACTAGCGGGAGGTCACGAGCAGTACTTC.

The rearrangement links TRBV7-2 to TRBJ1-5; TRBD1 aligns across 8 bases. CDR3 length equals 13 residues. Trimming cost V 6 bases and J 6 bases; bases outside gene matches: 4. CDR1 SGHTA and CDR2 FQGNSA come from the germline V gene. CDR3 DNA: TGTGCCAGCAGACAACAGGGGGGTCAGCCCCAGCATTTT. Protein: CASRQQGGQPQHF.

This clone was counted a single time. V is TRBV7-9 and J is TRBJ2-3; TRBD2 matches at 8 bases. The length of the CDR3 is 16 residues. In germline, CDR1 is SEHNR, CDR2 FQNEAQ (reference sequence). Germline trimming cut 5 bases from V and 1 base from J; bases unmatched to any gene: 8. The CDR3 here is CASSPTSGSGTDTQYF. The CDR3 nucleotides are TGTGCCAGCAGCCCTACGAGCGGGAGCGGCACAGATACGCAGTATTTT.

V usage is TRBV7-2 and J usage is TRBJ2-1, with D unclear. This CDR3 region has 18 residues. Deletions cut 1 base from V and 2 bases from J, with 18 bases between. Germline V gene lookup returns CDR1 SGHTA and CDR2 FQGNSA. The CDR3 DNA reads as TGTGCCAGCAGCTTAGTGCATCTCGACGACTTGACCTACAATGAGCAGTTCTTC. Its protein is CASSLVHLDDLTYNEQFF.

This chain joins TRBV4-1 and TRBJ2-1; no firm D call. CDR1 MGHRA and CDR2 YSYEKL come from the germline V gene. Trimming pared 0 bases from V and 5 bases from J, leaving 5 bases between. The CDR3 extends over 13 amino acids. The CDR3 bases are TGCGCCAGCAGCCAAGAACTGGACAATGAGCAGTTCTTC. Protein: CASSQELDNEQFF.

Written as DNA, the CDR3 is TGTGCCTGGAGTGTTACAGGGTTAAGCACCATATATTTT. Amino acid sequence: CAWSVTGLSTIYF. V is TRBV30 and J is TRBJ1-3, with TRBD1 as a possible D gene (6 bases). CDR3 size: 13 residues. The germline V gene encodes CDR1 GTSNPN and CDR2 SVGIG (reference sequence). The V and J ends lost 0 bases and 9 bases respectively, with 12 bases between them.

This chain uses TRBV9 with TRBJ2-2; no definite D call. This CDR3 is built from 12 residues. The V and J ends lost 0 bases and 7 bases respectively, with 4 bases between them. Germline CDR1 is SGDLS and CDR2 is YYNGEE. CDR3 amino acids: CASSVVFGELFF. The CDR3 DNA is TGTGCCAGCAGCGTAGTTTTCGGGGAGCTGTTTTTT.

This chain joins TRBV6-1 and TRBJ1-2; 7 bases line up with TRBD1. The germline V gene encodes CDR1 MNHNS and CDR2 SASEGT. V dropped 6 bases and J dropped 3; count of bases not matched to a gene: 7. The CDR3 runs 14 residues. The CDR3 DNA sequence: TGTGCCAGCAGGGGGACAGCCAAACACTATGGCTACACCTTC. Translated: CASRGTAKHYGYTF.

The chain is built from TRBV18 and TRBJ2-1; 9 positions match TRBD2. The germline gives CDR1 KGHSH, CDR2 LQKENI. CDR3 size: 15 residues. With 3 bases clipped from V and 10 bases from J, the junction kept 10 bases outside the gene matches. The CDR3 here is CASSPPGLAHGEQFF. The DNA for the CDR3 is TGTGCCAGCTCACCCCCGGGACTAGCCCACGGGGAGCAGTTCTTC.

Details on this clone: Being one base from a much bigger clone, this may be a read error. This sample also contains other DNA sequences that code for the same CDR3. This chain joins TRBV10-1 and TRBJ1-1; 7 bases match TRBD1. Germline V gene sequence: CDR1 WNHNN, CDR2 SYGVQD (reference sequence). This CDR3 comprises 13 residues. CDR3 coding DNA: TGCGCCAGCACCGCAGAACAGGGGTCTGAGGCTTTCTTT. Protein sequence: CASTAEQGSEAFF.

The CDR3 DNA reads as TGTGCCAGTAGTATCAGGGACGGAAAACTGTTTTTT. Amino acids: CASSIRDGKLFF. V is TRBV19 and J is TRBJ1-4; tentative D call: TRBD1 (5 bases). This CDR3 comprises 12 residues. Germline V lookup: CDR1 LNHDA, CDR2 SQIVND (reference sequence). The V end was cut by 3 bases, the J end by 10 bases, with 9 bases between.

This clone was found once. DNA of the CDR3: TGTGCCAGTTCGACAGGGGGCGGGATGACTGAAGCTTTCTTT. Its translation: CASSTGGGMTEAFF. V usage is TRBV25-1 and J usage is TRBJ1-1; 10 bases are a match to TRBD1. V lost 9 bases and J lost 5; bases outside the gene matches: 9. Germline values: CDR1 MGHDK, CDR2 SYGVNS. The CDR3 is made up of 14 amino acids. Supplemented by reference TRBV25-1 and TRBJ1-1, the full variable domain reads EADIYQTPRYLVIGTGKKITLECSQTMGHDKMYWYQQDPGMELHLIHYSYGVNSTEKGDLSSESTVSRIRTEHFPLTLESARPSHTSQYLCASSTGGGMTEAFFGQGTRLTVV.

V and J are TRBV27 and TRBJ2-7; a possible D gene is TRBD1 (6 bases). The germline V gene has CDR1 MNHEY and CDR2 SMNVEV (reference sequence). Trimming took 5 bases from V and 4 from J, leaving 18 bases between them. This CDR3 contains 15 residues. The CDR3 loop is CASSPTGPFLYEQYF. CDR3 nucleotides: TGTGCCAGCAGTCCGACAGGTCCCTTTTTATACGAGCAGTACTTC.

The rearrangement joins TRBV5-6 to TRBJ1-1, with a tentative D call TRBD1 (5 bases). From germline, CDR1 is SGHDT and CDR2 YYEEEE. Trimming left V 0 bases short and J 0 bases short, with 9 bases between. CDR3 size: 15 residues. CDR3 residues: CASSLDRGVNTEAFF. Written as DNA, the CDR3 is TGTGCCAGCAGCTTGGATCGGGGGGTGAACACTGAAGCTTTCTTT.

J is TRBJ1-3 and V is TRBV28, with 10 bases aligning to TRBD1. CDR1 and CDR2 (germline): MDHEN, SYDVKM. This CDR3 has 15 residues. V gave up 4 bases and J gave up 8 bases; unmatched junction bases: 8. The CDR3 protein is CASSSPGQGSDTIYF. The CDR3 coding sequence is TGTGCCAGCAGTTCCCCGGGACAGGGGAGTGACACCATATATTTT.

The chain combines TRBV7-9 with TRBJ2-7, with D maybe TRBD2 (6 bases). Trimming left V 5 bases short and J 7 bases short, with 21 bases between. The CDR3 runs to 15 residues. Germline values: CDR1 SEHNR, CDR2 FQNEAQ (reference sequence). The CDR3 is CASSPSGTSKGEQYF. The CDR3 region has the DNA TGTGCCAGCAGCCCCTCCGGGACTTCTAAGGGGGAGCAGTACTTC.

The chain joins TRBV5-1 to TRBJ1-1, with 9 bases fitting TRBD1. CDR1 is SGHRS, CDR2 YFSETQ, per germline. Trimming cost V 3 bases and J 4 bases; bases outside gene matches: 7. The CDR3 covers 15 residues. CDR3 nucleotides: TGCGCCAGCAGCTGGAGACAGGGGGTGGGCACTGAAGCTTTCTTT. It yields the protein CASSWRQGVGTEAFF.